This TCR beta chain was captured in a study of T-cell reconstitution after alpha-beta-depleted transplantation in children. V was clipped by 2 bases and J by 0 bases, with 9 bases between them. This CDR3 has 15 residues. The germline CDR1 and CDR2 sequences are LGHDT and YNNKEL (reference sequence). A TCRbeta library incorporating unique molecular identifiers was prepared. A single record per CDR3 protein comes from TCRdb applying MiXCR to the PCR reads. The table records 700,000 to 950,000 distinct CDR3 sequences, around 17% of them present only once. The rearrangement links TRBV3-1 to TRBJ2-3; the D gene is possibly TRBD1 (6 bases). Specimen: PBMCs, mostly from graft donor cells, collected 360 days after TCRalphabeta/CD19-depleted stem cell transplant. The source is a male patient younger than 18 who had a stem cell transplant for acute lymphoblastic leukemia, so the T cells may come from the graft donor. DNA of the CDR3: TGTGCCAGCAGCCAACTACAGGGAAGCACAGATACGCAGTATTTT. Residues: CASSQLQGSTDTQYF.